This T cell receptor beta chain originates from a study of blood T cell repertoires in COVID-19. Germline values: CDR1 MNHEY, CDR2 SVGAGI. With 0 bases removed from V and 5 bases from J, the gap between germline ends came to 10 bases. The CDR3 runs to 15 residues. Original processing methods: Estimation of nucleated cell counts was performed using reference gene primer amplification. Sequencing used immunoSEQ multiplex PCR; TCRdb keeps in-frame clones, though not all of them. V, J and clone size are those of that table, while D and trimming were read from the DNA. The repertoire holds some 56,000 clones, with around 80% as singletons.

The sample comprised peripheral blood. This receptor was taken from a man aged 60 to 75 with acute or convalescent COVID-19. The chain couples TRBV6-5 to TRBJ1-4, with D uncertain. CDR3 protein: CASSYSGRGNEKLFF. The CDR3 region has the DNA TGTGCCAGCAGTTACTCTGGCAGAGGAAATGAAAAACTGTTTTTT.